This is a list of T cell receptor beta chains from one sample in a study of cytomegalovirus exposure and HLA in healthy donors. TCRdb keeps only in-frame clones here, not all; method: immunoSEQ multiplex PCR. The data show 90,000 to 120,000 clones, 70% to 90% seen once. The sequenced sample consisted of PBMCs. These TCRs come from a woman aged 18 to 35 in good health and CMV-seronegative. Each CDR3 is given with its conserved first and last residue. The D gene is left open where the match is weak. Part of the rows lack a size; the others show once, few, many or a class for expanded clones.

>12|-|TRBV5-5|TRBJ2-7|once
TGTGCCAGCAGCTCCGGGAGCTACGAGCAGTACTTC
CASSSGSYEQYF
>14|-|TRBV27|TRBJ2-2|-
TGTGCCAGCAAGGGGGAAGGGAACACCGGGGAGCTGTTTTTT
CASKGEGNTGELFF
>13|-|TRBV28|TRBJ1-2|-
TGTGCCAGCGGAACGAGCGCGGGCTATGGCTACACCTTC
CASGTSAGYGYTF
>12|-|TRBV25-1|TRBJ2-7|-
TGTGCCAGCAGTGAGAGCTCCTACGAGCAGTACTTC
CASSESSYEQYF
>16|TRBD1|TRBV5-6|TRBJ1-1|few
TGTGCCAGCAGCCCGGGGACAGGGTCGGTGAACACTGAAGCTTTCTTT
CASSPGTGSVNTEAFF
>11|-|TRBV12-5|TRBJ2-1|-
TGTGCTAGTGGCCAACGGGATGAGCAGTTCTTC
CASGQRDEQFF
>12|-|TRBV6-5|TRBJ2-1|-
TGTGCCAGCAGGTTGGCTTACAATGAGCAGTTCTTC
CASRLAYNEQFF
>13|-|TRBV9|TRBJ1-2|-
TGTGCCAGCACTTCCGAGGGGGGGTATGGCTACACCTTC
CASTSEGGYGYTF
>14|TRBD1|TRBV11-1|TRBJ2-3|-
TGTGCCAGCCGGACAGGGTGGGGTACAGATACGCAGTATTTT
CASRTGWGTDTQYF
>14|TRBD1|TRBV9|TRBJ2-7|-
TGTGCCAGCAGCCCGGACAGGGGGCACTACGAGCAGTACTTC
CASSPDRGHYEQYF
>16|TRBD1|TRBV7-3|TRBJ2-3|-
TGTGCCAGCAGCTTATCCCGGGACAGGGGTACAGATACGCAGTATTTT
CASSLSRDRGTDTQYF
>11|-|TRBV20-1|TRBJ2-7|once
TGCAGTGCCCAGGGTCGGGACGAGCAGTACTTC
CSAQGRDEQYF
>15|TRBD1|TRBV13|TRBJ2-3|-
TGTGCCAGCAGCTTAGAAGGGACAGGGCCGGATACGCAGTATTTT
CASSLEGTGPDTQYF
>15|-|TRBV4-2|TRBJ2-5|-
TGTGCCAGCAGCCTCATACTGGGGTCCCAGGGGACCCAGTACTTC
CASSLILGSQGTQYF
>13|TRBD1|TRBV5-1|TRBJ1-2|-
TGCGCCAGCAGCCGGGACAGTGTCAATGGCTACACCTTC
CASSRDSVNGYTF
>15|TRBD1|TRBV19|TRBJ2-1|-
TGTGCCAGTAGTATAGACGGGACAGACTACAATGAGCAGTTCTTC
CASSIDGTDYNEQFF
>15|-|TRBV19|TRBJ2-7|-
TGTGCCAGTAGTATTCTGGCGGGGACCCCAAGCGAGCAGTACTTC
CASSILAGTPSEQYF
>15|TRBD2|TRBV6-1|TRBJ2-5|few
TGTGCCAGCAGTGACCAGCGGGGTCCCCAAGAGACCCAGTACTTC
CASSDQRGPQETQYF
>17|TRBD1|TRBV19|TRBJ1-5|-
TGTGCCAGTAGCTCAGGGACAGGGGGATATAGCAATCAGCCCCAGCATTTT
CASSSGTGGYSNQPQHF
>11|-|TRBV6-1|TRBJ2-7|-
TGTGCCAGTACCCGGTTGAGCGAGCAGTACTTC
CASTRLSEQYF
>13|-|TRBV27|TRBJ1-4|-
TGTGCCAGCAGACACCCAACTAATGAAAAACTGTTTTTT
CASRHPTNEKLFF
>13|TRBD2|TRBV5-1|TRBJ2-7|once
TGCGCCAGCAGCTTGGGGGGGGGCTACGAGCAGTACTTC
CASSLGGGYEQYF
>13|TRBD1|TRBV6-6|TRBJ2-5|-
TGTGCCAGCAGCTACAGGGGGAGAGAGACCCAGTACTTC
CASSYRGRETQYF
>12|-|TRBV29-1|TRBJ1-5|-
TGCAGCGTTGGGGGCGTGGGTCAGCCCCAGCATTTT
CSVGGVGQPQHF
>13|TRBD1|TRBV29-1|TRBJ1-2|few
TGCAGCGTTGAAGATTCCAGGGGGCTGGGCTACACCTTC
CSVEDSRGLGYTF
>15|-|TRBV2|TRBJ2-5|-
TGTGCCAGCAGTAAGAGGACAGCCACCGGGGTGACCCAGTACTTC
CASSKRTATGVTQYF
>14|TRBD2|TRBV10-2|TRBJ2-2|-
TGCGCCAGTGGGCGGGGGGGCCGCACCGGGGAGCTGTTTTTT
CASGRGGRTGELFF
>16|-|TRBV21-1|TRBJ2-7|-
TGTGCCAGCAGCAAAACTTGGCGGGGGAGCTCCTACGAGCAGTACTTC
CASSKTWRGSSYEQYF
>14|TRBD1|TRBV5-1|TRBJ1-5|-
TGCGCCAGCAGCGTGGGACAGGGCAATCAGCCCCAGCATTTT
CASSVGQGNQPQHF
>14|-|TRBV7-2|TRBJ1-3|-
TGTGCCAGCAGCTTAGCCCTCTCTGGAAACACCATATATTTT
CASSLALSGNTIYF
>14|TRBD1|TRBV2|TRBJ1-1|-
TGTGCCAGCAATTGGGACAGGGGGGTTACTGAAGCTTTCTTT
CASNWDRGVTEAFF
>17|TRBD2|TRBV7-3|TRBJ2-2|-
TGTGCCAGCAGCTTAAGAGCGGGGGGCCTCAGCACCGGGGAGCTGTTTTTT
CASSLRAGGLSTGELFF
>14|TRBD1|TRBV2|TRBJ1-2|-
TGTGCCAGCAGGCTTCTGGACAGGGCAAGTGGCTACACCTTC
CASRLLDRASGYTF
>17|TRBD1|TRBV5-4|TRBJ1-1|-
TGTGCCAGCAGCTTGGTTTTTGGGTCACAGGGGAGGACTGAAGCTTTCTTT
CASSLVFGSQGRTEAFF
>15|TRBD2|TRBV29-1|TRBJ2-1|-
TGCAGCGTCGCCGGGGCTAGCGGGGGAAGCAATGAGCAGTTCTTC
CSVAGASGGSNEQFF
>14|TRBD1|TRBV7-9|TRBJ2-7|once
TGTGCCAGCAGCTTAGGGACAGGGGTACGTGAGCAGTACTTC
CASSLGTGVREQYF
>16|-|TRBV4-1|TRBJ1-6|few
TGCGCCAGCAGCCAAGCAGGGACACTCTATAATTCACCCCTCCACTTT
CASSQAGTLYNSPLHF
>17|TRBD1|TRBV5-1|TRBJ2-2|-
TGCGCCAGCAGCGCCGGACAGGGAAAGGGAAACAACGGGGAGCTGTTTTTT
CASSAGQGKGNNGELFF
>13|-|TRBV11-2|TRBJ1-1|-
TGTGCCAGCAGCCTTTATGGTAGCACTGAAGCTTTCTTT
CASSLYGSTEAFF
>14|TRBD1|TRBV5-1|TRBJ2-5|-
TGCGCCAGCAGCACGGGACAGGTACAAGAGACCCAGTACTTC
CASSTGQVQETQYF
>13|TRBD1|TRBV4-1|TRBJ2-7|-
TGCGCCAGCAGCCAGGACAGGAACTACGAGCAGTACTTC
CASSQDRNYEQYF
>18|-|TRBV4-1|TRBJ1-4|-
TGCGCCAGCAGCCAAGATAGGGGGAAACAGGGAACTAATGAAAAACTGTTTTTT
CASSQDRGKQGTNEKLFF
>14|-|TRBV13|TRBJ2-5|-
TGTGCCAGCAGCTTAGAGGCGGAGGAAGAGACCCAGTACTTC
CASSLEAEEETQYF
>13|-|TRBV27|TRBJ1-3|many
TGTGCCAGCAGTTTAAGAGGTGGAAACACCATATATTTT
CASSLRGGNTIYF
>12|-|TRBV5-6|TRBJ2-7|-
TGTGCCAGCAGCACAGGGTCCTACGAGCAGTACTTC
CASSTGSYEQYF
>12|-|TRBV19|TRBJ2-3|once
TGTGCCTGCGCCAGGGCCGCAGATACGCAGTATTTT
CACARAADTQYF
>16|TRBD1|TRBV5-1|TRBJ2-2|-
TGCGCCAGCAGCACAACAGGGGGCATGAACACCGGGGAGCTGTTTTTT
CASSTTGGMNTGELFF
>13|-|TRBV7-9|TRBJ2-7|few
TGTGCCAGCAGCTTAGCTGCCGGGTACGAGCAGTACTTC
CASSLAAGYEQYF